This T cell receptor (beta chain) derives from a study of T cell clonotyping in hematopoietic cell transplantation. Study information: Cytoreduction preceded collection of pretransplant recipient samples. Study-wide results and caveats: After transplant, recipient diversity fell while pathologically expanded clonotypes grew through day 180. Without cell sorting, CD4 versus CD8 contributions remain unresolved. Few recipient clonotypes overlapped donors; over 95% were de novo at given depth.

As for this clone: What it binds is unknown.

In germline, CDR1 is SGHKS, CDR2 YYEKEE (reference sequence). The CDR3 length is 19 residues. The V gene end was trimmed by 0 bases and the J gene end by 5 bases; junction bases not matched to a gene: 18. TCRdb's copy holds only in-frame clones and misses some; the assay was immunoSEQ multiplex PCR. The repertoire has over 9,500 clones, 92% of them found once; the top ten carry about 13%. Time point noted: recipient sample about 28 days before transplant, after cytoreduction. The material was peripheral blood mononuclear cells, obtained before stem cell transplant. The genes are TRBV5-5 and TRBJ1-1, with 8 bases matching TRBD1. The TCR was taken from a middle-aged woman with acute myeloid leukemia. Some clones in this sample may be carry-over from other donors' samples. CDR3 in amino acids: CASSLALDRVNWVGTEAFF. CDR3 bases: TGTGCCAGCAGCTTGGCCCTGGACAGGGTAAACTGGGTAGGGACTGAAGCTTTCTTT. Based on the CDR3 plus reference TRBV5-5 and TRBJ1-1, the full variable domain is DAGVTQSPTHLIKTRGQQVTLRCSPISGHKSVSWYQQVLGQGPQFIFQYYEKEERGRGNFPDRFSARQFPNYSSELNVNALLLGDSALYLCASSLALDRVNWVGTEAFFGQGTRLTVV.